This T cell receptor (beta chain) comes out of a study of blood T cell repertoires in COVID-19. Study-level background: PBMCs, B-cell-depleted T cells, or T cells provided the cDNA or gDNA that made up the material.

In the authors' methods: Estimation of nucleated cell counts was performed using reference gene primer amplification. Sequenced by immunoSEQ multiplex PCR; TCRdb stores in-frame clones only, minus some. The V and J calls and clone size come from that table; D and trimming were worked out from the DNA. The table includes roughly 140,000 clones, about 90% detected once. V trimming: 7 bases; J trimming: 5 bases; junction bases outside the gene matches: 0. Looked up from germline, CDR1 is DFQATT and CDR2 is SNEGSKA (reference sequence). This CDR3 has 10 residues. This sequence joins TRBV20-1 and TRBJ1-1, with 8 nucleotides matching TRBD1. The sequenced sample was peripheral blood. The clonotype originates from a woman older than 75 with acute or convalescent COVID-19. CDR3 nucleotides: TGCAGTGGGACAGGGACTGAAGCTTTCTTT. Its translation: CSGTGTEAFF.